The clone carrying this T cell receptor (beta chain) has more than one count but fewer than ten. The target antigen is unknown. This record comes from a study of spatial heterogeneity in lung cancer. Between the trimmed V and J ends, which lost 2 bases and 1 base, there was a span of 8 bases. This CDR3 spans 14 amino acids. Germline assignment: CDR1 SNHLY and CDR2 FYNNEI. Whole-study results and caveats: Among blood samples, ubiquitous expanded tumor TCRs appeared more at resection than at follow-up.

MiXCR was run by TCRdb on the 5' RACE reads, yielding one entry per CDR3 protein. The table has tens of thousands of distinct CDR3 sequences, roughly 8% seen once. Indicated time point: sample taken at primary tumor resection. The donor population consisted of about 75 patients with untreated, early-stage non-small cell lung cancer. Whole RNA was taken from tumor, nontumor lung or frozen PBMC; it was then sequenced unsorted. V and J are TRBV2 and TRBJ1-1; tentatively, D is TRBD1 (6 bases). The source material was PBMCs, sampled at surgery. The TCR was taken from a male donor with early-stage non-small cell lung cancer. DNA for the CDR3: TGTGCCAGCAGTGAATGGGACAAGAACACTGAAGCTTTCTTT. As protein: CASSEWDKNTEAFF.